Presented here are 28 T cell receptor beta chains from one specimen sequenced in a study of shared clonotypes between healthy human individuals. Naive CD8 cells lacked CD45RO, underwent positive selection for CCR7 and left out terminally differentiated effector memory CD45RA+ cells. Data came from immunoSEQ multiplex PCR; TCRdb stores just in-frame clones and leaves some out. This sample carries roughly 850,000 clones, 96% of them seen once, and the ten largest clones take approximately 0.2%. The sequenced sample consisted of naive CD8+ T cells sorted from blood. The receptors derive from a man aged 25-45 years in good health.

J is TRBJ2-5 and V is TRBV23-1; 9 bases fit TRBD2. TRBV23-1 is an open reading frame, and its role is uncertain. The CDR3 runs to 15 residues. J was trimmed by 6 bases and V by 1 base; bases with no gene match: 6. The CDR3 region is CASSQLGGRAKTQYF. DNA for the CDR3: TGCGCCAGCAGTCAATTGGGCGGGAGGGCCAAGACCCAGTACTTC.

This sequence joins TRBV7-8 and TRBJ2-7; a weak D match, TRBD2 (7 bases). The V gene lost 3 bases and the J gene lost 5 bases, with 17 bases spanning the gap. This CDR3 spans 15 amino acids. Germline V gene sequence: CDR1 SGHVS, CDR2 FQNEAQ. Here the CDR3 reads CASSFGGDNRHEQYF. CDR3 nucleotides: TGTGCCAGCAGCTTTGGGGGGGACAACAGGCACGAGCAGTACTTC.

V is TRBV27 and J is TRBJ2-3, with TRBD1 identical over 7 bases. There are 16 residues in the CDR3. The ends lost 1 base at V and 5 bases at J; junction bases unmatched: 9. The germline V gene has CDR1 MNHEY and CDR2 SMNVEV (reference sequence). The CDR3 DNA is TGTGCCAGCAGTTTATATTACAGGGGTGACGGAGATACGCAGTATTTT. This translates into CASSLYYRGDGDTQYF.

V gene TRBV4-1 combines with J gene TRBJ1-5; D is perhaps TRBD1 (6 bases). From germline, CDR1 is MGHRA and CDR2 YSYEKL. This CDR3 has 17 residues. The ends were cut back, 1 base at V and 2 bases at J, with 15 bases in the middle. CDR3 in amino acids: CASSQVGGAGGNQPQHF. The CDR3 coding sequence is TGCGCCAGCAGCCAAGTGGGCGGGGCAGGGGGCAATCAGCCCCAGCATTTT.

The chain links TRBV28 to TRBJ2-7; 7 bases align to TRBD1. CDR1 is MDHEN, CDR2 SYDVKM, per germline. Unmatched junction bases numbered 11, after V lost 3 bases and J lost 0 bases. CDR3 size: 17 residues. The CDR3 region is CASSFPRTGVVSYEQYF. In nucleotides, the CDR3 is TGTGCCAGCAGTTTCCCCCGGACAGGCGTTGTCTCCTACGAGCAGTACTTC.

This sequence joins TRBV27 and TRBJ1-1; D is perhaps TRBD1 (5 bases). The V end was cut by 6 bases, the J end by 0 bases, with 20 bases between. Germline V lookup: CDR1 MNHEY, CDR2 SMNVEV (reference sequence). The CDR3 contains 17 residues. The CDR3 DNA follows: TGTGCCAGCAGGACTGGGACGGAAGACCCGCTGAACACTGAAGCTTTCTTT. Amino acid sequence: CASRTGTEDPLNTEAFF.

The J gene is TRBJ1-1, the V gene TRBV6-5; 12 nucleotides line up with TRBD1. The junction had 2 bases not matched to a gene; V was cut back by 2 bases and J by 1 base. CDR3 length equals 16 residues. CDR1 is MNHEY, CDR2 SVGAGI, per germline. In DNA, the CDR3 is TGTGCCAGCAGTTACGGGACAGGGGGCCGGAACACTGAAGCTTTCTTT. Its translation is CASSYGTGGRNTEAFF.

The rearrangement uses TRBV6-5 and TRBJ2-2; D gene unclear. Deletions cut 0 bases from V and 7 bases from J, with 6 bases between. CDR1 is MNHEY, CDR2 SVGAGI, per germline. This CDR3 comprises 13 residues. CDR3 nucleotide sequence: TGTGCCAGCAGTTACTCTGGGCACGGGGAGCTGTTTTTT. Protein product: CASSYSGHGELFF.

This clone was seen a single time. CDR3 sequence: CASSNRTRYRVGTDTQYF. In DNA form, the CDR3 reads TGTGCCAGCAGCAACAGGACTCGCTACAGGGTTGGGACAGATACGCAGTATTTT. The chain recombines TRBV21-1 with TRBJ2-3; the table's D call, TRBD1, has no DNA check behind it. TRBV21-1 corresponds to a pseudogene. There are 18 residues in the CDR3.

The chain combines TRBV4-1 with TRBJ2-1; D is ambiguous. This CDR3 is 16 amino acids long. V lost 4 bases and J 3 bases, leaving 16 bases between the germline ends. From germline, CDR1 is MGHRA and CDR2 YSYEKL. The CDR3 here is CASSLLTGSFYNEQFF. DNA of the CDR3: TGCGCCAGCAGCCTATTGACTGGGTCGTTCTACAATGAGCAGTTCTTC.

J is TRBJ2-1 and V is TRBV29-1; D gene unclear. This CDR3 has 13 amino acids. Germline V gives CDR1 SQVTM, CDR2 ANQGSEA. The V end lost 4 bases, the J end lost 0 bases, and 7 bases lay between the germline ends. This CDR3 reads CSVVKGSYNEQFF. As DNA, the CDR3 is TGCAGCGTTGTTAAAGGCTCCTACAATGAGCAGTTCTTC.

As for this clone: Other DNA sequences from this sample encode an identical CDR3 as well. The V gene is TRBV28, the J gene TRBJ2-5; no clear D. With 8 bases removed from V and 3 bases from J, the gap between germline ends came to 16 bases. The CDR3 covers 14 residues. Germline V gene lookup returns CDR1 MDHEN and CDR2 SYDVKM. The CDR3, as DNA: TGTGCCAGCTCCCTTCTCGCAGGAGAAGAGACCCAGTACTTC. Protein: CASSLLAGEETQYF.

V gene TRBV29-1 combines with J gene TRBJ2-7; 9 bases are shared with TRBD1. V was clipped by 0 bases and J by 3 bases; unmatched bases: 6. In germline, CDR1 is SQVTM, CDR2 ANQGSEA. The CDR3 has 15 residues. In nucleotides, the CDR3 is TGCAGCGTTGAAGATCTAAGACAGGGGGGCTACGAGCAGTACTTC. Translation: CSVEDLRQGGYEQYF.

The chain employs TRBV7-9 and TRBJ2-5; 8 nucleotides line up with TRBD2. V trimming: 6 bases; J trimming: 4 bases; junction bases outside the gene matches: 7. The CDR3 has 14 residues. The germline gives CDR1 SEHNR, CDR2 FQNEAQ (reference sequence). The CDR3 nucleotides read TGTGCCAGCAGGGCGGCGGGGGGAAGAGAGACCCAGTACTTC. As protein: CASRAAGGRETQYF.

J is TRBJ1-1 and V is TRBV19; no firm D call. The CDR3 sequence is 11 residues long. Trimming left V 10 bases short and J 5 bases short, with 11 bases between. Germline assignment: CDR1 LNHDA and CDR2 SQIVND (reference sequence). The CDR3 coding sequence is TGTGCCACCAGTGTTATAACTGAAGCTTTCTTT. Translating it yields CATSVITEAFF. Full variable domain (missing parts from reference TRBV19 and TRBJ1-1): DGGITQSPKYLFRKEGQNVTLSCEQNLNHDAMYWYRQDPGQGLRLIYYSQIVNDFQKGDIAEGYSVSREKKESFPLTVTSAQKNPTAFYLCATSVITEAFFGQGTRLTVV.

This clone was picked up one time. The chain uses TRBV7-2 and TRBJ2-2; D gene unclear. The germline gives CDR1 SGHTA, CDR2 FQGNSA. Trimming left V 2 bases short and J 3 bases short, with 7 bases between. This CDR3 contains 14 residues. CDR3 nucleotide sequence: TGTGCCAGCAGCTTACTAGTTCACACCGGGGAGCTGTTTTTT. Protein: CASSLLVHTGELFF. The whole variable domain, filled in from reference TRBV7-2 and TRBJ2-2, reads GAGVSQSPSNKVTEKGKDVELRCDPISGHTALYWYRQSLGQGLEFLIYFQGNSAPDKSGLPSDRFSAERTGGSVSTLTIQRTQQEDSAVYLCASSLLVHTGELFFGEGSRLTVL.

Written as DNA, the CDR3 is TGTGCCAGCAGTAAATCGGGACTAGGGTACAATGAGCAGTTCTTC. Translating it yields CASSKSGLGYNEQFF. The chain recombines TRBV6-5 with TRBJ2-1; 8 positions match TRBD2. V shed 5 bases and J 4 bases; nucleotides not matched to a gene: 7. The CDR3 has 15 amino acids. Germline CDR1 reads MNHEY; CDR2 reads SVGAGI.

This chain links TRBV29-1 with TRBJ2-1; TRBD1 matches 10 bases. Germline loops: CDR1 SQVTM, CDR2 ANQGSEA. CDR3 length: 14 residues. V was clipped by 3 bases and J by 6 bases; unmatched bases: 5. CDR3 DNA sequence: TGCAGCGTTGAGGGACAGGGGTTGGGCAATGAGCAGTTCTTC. It is translated as CSVEGQGLGNEQFF.

The chain combines TRBV28 with TRBJ2-1, with TRBD2 matching over 10 bases. V lost 6 bases to trimming and J lost 10 bases; unmatched junction nucleotides: 21. This CDR3 contains 18 residues. Looked up from germline, CDR1 is MDHEN and CDR2 is SYDVKM. For the CDR3, the DNA is TGTGCCAGCAGCCCGAGAGCTAGCGGGAGTCCCCGTCTACAAGAGCAGTTCTTC. Residues: CASSPRASGSPRLQEQFF.

As to this clone: The sample carries other DNA sequences with the same CDR3. The chain has TRBV18 and TRBJ2-7, with 11 bases matching TRBD1. The CDR3 spans 14 residues. Germline V gives CDR1 KGHSH, CDR2 LQKENI. V lost 3 bases, J lost 6 bases, and 4 bases stayed unmatched. CDR3 in DNA: TGTGCCAGCTCACCTGGGACAGGGGGTCTCGAGCAGTACTTC. This gives the protein CASSPGTGGLEQYF.

In this sample, this clone turned up once. The chain has TRBV2 and TRBJ2-1; D may be TRBD1 or TRBD2 (5 bases each). V lost 6 bases and J lost 3, with 15 bases in between. The CDR3 is made up of 15 amino acids. Germline CDR1 reads SNHLY; CDR2 reads FYNNEI. Here the CDR3 reads CASSNPGRNYNEQFF. CDR3 DNA sequence: TGTGCCAGCAGCAATCCGGGACGGAACTACAATGAGCAGTTCTTC. Supplemented by reference TRBV2 and TRBJ2-1, the full variable domain reads EPEVTQTPSHQVTQMGQEVILRCVPISNHLYFYWYRQILGQKVEFLVSFYNNEISEKSEIFDDQFSVERPDGSNFTLKIRSTKLEDSAMYFCASSNPGRNYNEQFFGPGTRLTVL.

This rearrangement joins TRBV27 to TRBJ2-1; 7 nucleotides agree with TRBD1. V was clipped by 6 bases and J by 5 bases; unmatched bases: 10. The CDR3 length is 15 residues. Germline CDR1 and CDR2: MNHEY and SMNVEV (reference sequence). This chain's CDR3 is CASSNRPGTDNEQFF. CDR3 DNA: TGTGCCAGCAGCAACCGTCCGGGGACAGACAATGAGCAGTTCTTC.

The V and J genes are TRBV27 and TRBJ2-5; 7 bases agree with TRBD2. The germline V gene has CDR1 MNHEY and CDR2 SMNVEV (reference sequence). This CDR3 comprises 15 residues. With V trimmed by 4 bases and J by 6 bases, 11 bases remained unmatched. The CDR3 region has the DNA TGTGCCAGCAGTTCAACATCGGGAGGCCCGAAGACCCAGTACTTC. Translation: CASSSTSGGPKTQYF.

As for this clone: Distinct nucleotide sequences in the sample also encode this CDR3. The V gene is TRBV7-9, the J gene TRBJ2-5; D is ambiguous. This CDR3 has 14 residues. Germline assignment: CDR1 SEHNR and CDR2 FQNEAQ (reference sequence). V shed 1 base and J shed 4 bases, with 10 bases lying between them. The chain's CDR3 is CASSLVGVGETQYF. The DNA for the CDR3 is TGTGCCAGCAGCTTAGTAGGCGTCGGAGAGACCCAGTACTTC.

The CDR3 DNA sequence: TGTGCCAGCAGTTTATGGCGACAGGCGCGCGGGGAGCTGTTTTTT. It yields the protein CASSLWRQARGELFF. The chain links TRBV28 to TRBJ2-2, with a tentative D call TRBD1 (6 bases). Germline loops: CDR1 MDHEN, CDR2 SYDVKM. V was clipped by 0 bases and J by 7 bases, with 12 bases between them. This CDR3 comprises 15 residues.

The genes are TRBV25-1 and TRBJ2-5, with D possibly called TRBD1 or TRBD2 (6 bases each). Germline CDR1 and CDR2: MGHDK and SYGVNS. This CDR3 contains 14 residues. Trimming cost V 0 bases and J 11 bases, with 16 bases left between them. CDR3 region: CASSEYEGGTAQYF. The CDR3 region has the DNA TGTGCCAGCAGTGAATATGAAGGGGGGACCGCTCAGTACTTC.

This clone is a singleton in its sample. The CDR3 protein is CASSQDTWTGELFF. In nucleotides, the CDR3 is TGTGCCAGCAGCCAGGACACTTGGACCGGGGAGCTGTTTTTT. The rearrangement uses TRBV7-9 and TRBJ2-2, with D possibly matching TRBD1 (5 bases). Germline V gene data show CDR1 as SEHNR and CDR2 as FQNEAQ (reference sequence). CDR3 size: 14 residues. The ends were cut back, 5 bases at V and 5 bases at J, with 12 bases in the middle.

The chain has TRBV29-1 and TRBJ2-7; TRBD2 might be the D (6 bases). The CDR3 runs to 15 residues. Germline lookup yields CDR1 SQVTM and CDR2 ANQGSEA. V was cut by 4 bases and J by 2 bases, with 18 bases left in between. The CDR3 DNA reads TGCAGCGTTGTATTATTGTCTAGCGAGACCTACGAGCAGTACTTC. Translating it yields CSVVLLSSETYEQYF.